The text below deals with one T cell receptor beta chain. CDR3 length: 14 amino acids. Germline assignment: CDR1 MDHEN and CDR2 SYDVKM. V shed 2 bases and J 7 bases; nucleotides not matched to a gene: 7. This sample stems from a study of blood T cell repertoires in COVID-19. Data came from immunoSEQ multiplex PCR; TCRdb stores just in-frame clones and leaves some out. Here the sample spans approximately 180,000 clones, 75% to 90% being singletons. This chain joins TRBV28 and TRBJ1-2; 7 bases fit TRBD1. The TCR comes from a human donor with active or convalescent COVID-19. The donor label of this sample is uncertain. The sequencing input was peripheral blood. CDR3 in DNA: TGTGCCAGCAGTTTAGGGGGACAGTTAGTTGGCTACACCTTC. Translated, it gives CASSLGGQLVGYTF.